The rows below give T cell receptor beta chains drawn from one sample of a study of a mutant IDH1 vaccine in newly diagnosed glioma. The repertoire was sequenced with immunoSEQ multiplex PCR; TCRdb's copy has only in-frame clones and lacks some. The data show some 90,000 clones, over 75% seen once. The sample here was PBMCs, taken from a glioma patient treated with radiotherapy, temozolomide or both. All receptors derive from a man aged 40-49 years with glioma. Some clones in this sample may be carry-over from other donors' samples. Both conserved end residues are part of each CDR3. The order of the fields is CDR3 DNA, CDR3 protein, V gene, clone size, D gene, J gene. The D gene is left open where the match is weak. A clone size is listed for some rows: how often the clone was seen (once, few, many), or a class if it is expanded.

CDR3 DNA: TGTGCCAGCAGCTTACCGGGACAGGGATACGAGCAGTACTTC
CDR3 protein: CASSLPGQGYEQYF
V gene: TRBV5-4
clone size: few
D gene: TRBD1
J gene: TRBJ2-7

CDR3 DNA: TGCGCCAGCAGCGCCAAAAAAGCTAACTATGGCTACACCTTC
CDR3 protein: CASSAKKANYGYTF
V gene: TRBV5-1
clone size: once
D gene: -
J gene: TRBJ1-2

CDR3 DNA: TGTGCCAGCAGTCTGACGGGCCGGGATCCCTACAATGAGCAGTTCTTC
CDR3 protein: CASSLTGRDPYNEQFF
V gene: TRBV27
clone size: -
D gene: -
J gene: TRBJ2-1

CDR3 DNA: TGTGCCAGCAGTAAGACGGCCCATAATTCACCCCTCCACTTT
CDR3 protein: CASSKTAHNSPLHF
V gene: TRBV6-1
clone size: -
D gene: -
J gene: TRBJ1-6

CDR3 DNA: TGCGCCAGCAGTCAATCGGTCCAGGCCTATCAGCCCCAGCATTTT
CDR3 protein: CASSQSVQAYQPQHF
V gene: TRBV23-1
clone size: few
D gene: -
J gene: TRBJ1-5

CDR3 DNA: TGTGCCAGCAGTTTAAACAGGGGGACTGAAGCTTTCTTT
CDR3 protein: CASSLNRGTEAFF
V gene: TRBV6-5
clone size: -
D gene: TRBD1
J gene: TRBJ1-1

CDR3 DNA: TGTGCCAGTAGTCCACACAGTGGCAATCAGCCCCAGCATTTT
CDR3 protein: CASSPHSGNQPQHF
V gene: TRBV19
clone size: -
D gene: -
J gene: TRBJ1-5

CDR3 DNA: TGCGCCAGCCGCTCTTCCGGGACAGGGCCCTACGAGCAGTACTTC
CDR3 protein: CASRSSGTGPYEQYF
V gene: TRBV10-2
clone size: -
D gene: TRBD1
J gene: TRBJ2-7

CDR3 DNA: TGTGCCAGCAGCCAAAGTTCCGGGACAGGTGGCTACACCTTC
CDR3 protein: CASSQSSGTGGYTF
V gene: TRBV4-2
clone size: -
D gene: TRBD1
J gene: TRBJ1-2

CDR3 DNA: TGTGCCAGCAGAAATTACCGGGACATTGGCCTCTCTGAGACCCAGTACTTC
CDR3 protein: CASRNYRDIGLSETQYF
V gene: TRBV21-1
clone size: -
D gene: -
J gene: TRBJ2-5

CDR3 DNA: TGTGCCAGCAGCGCCAACTCTGGGGCCAACGTCCTGACTTTC
CDR3 protein: CASSANSGANVLTF
V gene: TRBV9
clone size: few
D gene: -
J gene: TRBJ2-6

CDR3 DNA: TGTGCCAGCAGCTTAGCGACAGGCTCTGGCTACACCTTC
CDR3 protein: CASSLATGSGYTF
V gene: TRBV7-2
clone size: -
D gene: -
J gene: TRBJ1-2

CDR3 DNA: TGCGCCAGCAGCCAAGCTCCTGGGTCACCGGGGGATGAAAAACTGTTTTTT
CDR3 protein: CASSQAPGSPGDEKLFF
V gene: TRBV4-1
clone size: -
D gene: -
J gene: TRBJ1-4

CDR3 DNA: TGCGCCAGCAGCCAAGATTTAGGGACAAGTTCACCCCTCCACTTT
CDR3 protein: CASSQDLGTSSPLHF
V gene: TRBV4-1
clone size: -
D gene: -
J gene: TRBJ1-6

CDR3 DNA: TGTGCCAGTAGCCGTGGGACAGGGGAAGTCCCCGGGGAGCTGTTTTTT
CDR3 protein: CASSRGTGEVPGELFF
V gene: TRBV19
clone size: -
D gene: TRBD1
J gene: TRBJ2-2

CDR3 DNA: TGTGCCAGCAGCCCAGGACAGGGAGGAGGAAACACCATATATTTT
CDR3 protein: CASSPGQGGGNTIYF
V gene: TRBV7-9
clone size: -
D gene: TRBD1
J gene: TRBJ1-3

CDR3 DNA: TGTGCCTGGAGTGTAGGGACCTACGAGCAGTACTTC
CDR3 protein: CAWSVGTYEQYF
V gene: TRBV30
clone size: -
D gene: -
J gene: TRBJ2-7

CDR3 DNA: TGTGCCAGCAGCCGGGGACAGGGTTATGGCTACACCTTC
CDR3 protein: CASSRGQGYGYTF
V gene: TRBV6-5
clone size: -
D gene: TRBD1
J gene: TRBJ1-2

CDR3 DNA: TGCGCCAGCAGCCAAGATGGACGGTACAATGAGCAGTTCTTC
CDR3 protein: CASSQDGRYNEQFF
V gene: TRBV4-1
clone size: -
D gene: -
J gene: TRBJ2-1

CDR3 DNA: TGCGCCAGCAGCCAAGGAATTAGCGACTACGAGCAGTACTTC
CDR3 protein: CASSQGISDYEQYF
V gene: TRBV4-1
clone size: once
D gene: -
J gene: TRBJ2-7

CDR3 DNA: TGTGCCAGCAGCCTGGAGGCCCTCGACCCTACCGAGCAGTTCTTC
CDR3 protein: CASSLEALDPTEQFF
V gene: TRBV5-6
clone size: -
D gene: -
J gene: TRBJ2-1

CDR3 DNA: TGTGCCAGCAGTTATGATCCAAGGTACAATCAGCCCCAGCATTTT
CDR3 protein: CASSYDPRYNQPQHF
V gene: TRBV6-5
clone size: -
D gene: -
J gene: TRBJ1-5

CDR3 DNA: TGTGCCAGCAGGGCCCCGGGAGCGGGGGGATACACAGATACGCAGTATTTT
CDR3 protein: CASRAPGAGGYTDTQYF
V gene: TRBV2
clone size: -
D gene: TRBD2
J gene: TRBJ2-3

CDR3 DNA: TGTGCCAGCAGCCCATCCCCGGCGAGTGGAGATACGCAGTATTTT
CDR3 protein: CASSPSPASGDTQYF
V gene: TRBV7-2
clone size: -
D gene: -
J gene: TRBJ2-3

CDR3 DNA: TGTGCCAGCAGGGATAGCTCCTACGAGCAGTACTTC
CDR3 protein: CASRDSSYEQYF
V gene: TRBV6-1
clone size: -
D gene: -
J gene: TRBJ2-7

CDR3 DNA: TGTGCCAGCAGCCAAGCTACAGGGGTGGGCTATGGCTACACCTTC
CDR3 protein: CASSQATGVGYGYTF
V gene: TRBV4-2
clone size: -
D gene: TRBD1
J gene: TRBJ1-2

CDR3 DNA: TGTGCCAGTAGTCCAGACAGGGCTGCTCAGCCCCAGCATTTT
CDR3 protein: CASSPDRAAQPQHF
V gene: TRBV19
clone size: -
D gene: TRBD1
J gene: TRBJ1-5

CDR3 DNA: TGTGCCAGCAGCGTAGGAGGACAGGAAAACACCATATATTTT
CDR3 protein: CASSVGGQENTIYF
V gene: TRBV9
clone size: -
D gene: TRBD1
J gene: TRBJ1-3

CDR3 DNA: TGTGCCAGCAGTTTAGAACTTTGGGGAGGCTATGGCTACACCTTC
CDR3 protein: CASSLELWGGYGYTF
V gene: TRBV28
clone size: -
D gene: -
J gene: TRBJ1-2

CDR3 DNA: TGTGCCAGTAGTACCCGCCGGACTAGCCGGAACACCGGGGAGCTGTTTTTT
CDR3 protein: CASSTRRTSRNTGELFF
V gene: TRBV19
clone size: -
D gene: TRBD2
J gene: TRBJ2-2

CDR3 DNA: TGTGCCAGCAGCTCCAGGACAGGGGAGGATCAGCCCCAGCATTTT
CDR3 protein: CASSSRTGEDQPQHF
V gene: TRBV9
clone size: medium-sized
D gene: TRBD1
J gene: TRBJ1-5

CDR3 DNA: TGTGCTAGTGGCCGGGAGGCAGGGGGGCTCTATGGCTACACCTTC
CDR3 protein: CASGREAGGLYGYTF
V gene: TRBV12-5
clone size: -
D gene: TRBD1
J gene: TRBJ1-2

CDR3 DNA: TGTGCCAGTAGTATGCGGGTGAACACTGAAGCTTTCTTT
CDR3 protein: CASSMRVNTEAFF
V gene: TRBV19
clone size: -
D gene: -
J gene: TRBJ1-1

CDR3 DNA: TGTGCCAGCAGCTTGGGGGCAGATACGCAGTATTTT
CDR3 protein: CASSLGADTQYF
V gene: TRBV5-6
clone size: -
D gene: -
J gene: TRBJ2-3

CDR3 DNA: TGCGCCAGCAGCTTCCGGGGTCCCTTAGGCACCCTCCACTTT
CDR3 protein: CASSFRGPLGTLHF
V gene: TRBV5-1
clone size: -
D gene: -
J gene: TRBJ1-6

CDR3 DNA: TGCGCCAGCAGCCAAGATGTTTGGGGTTCTGTGCCCCAGCATTTT
CDR3 protein: CASSQDVWGSVPQHF
V gene: TRBV4-1
clone size: -
D gene: -
J gene: TRBJ1-5

CDR3 DNA: TGTGCCAGCAGTCCTCGGGGGACTAGCACAGATACGCAGTATTTT
CDR3 protein: CASSPRGTSTDTQYF
V gene: TRBV6-6
clone size: -
D gene: -
J gene: TRBJ2-3

CDR3 DNA: TGTGCCAGCAGCTACTTTGACAACTATGGCTACACCTTC
CDR3 protein: CASSYFDNYGYTF
V gene: TRBV7-9
clone size: -
D gene: -
J gene: TRBJ1-2

CDR3 DNA: TGCGCCAGCAGCCACCCAAGAGGCGAGCAGTACTTC
CDR3 protein: CASSHPRGEQYF
V gene: TRBV5-1
clone size: -
D gene: -
J gene: TRBJ2-7

CDR3 DNA: TGTGCCAGCAGCCACCGAGAGCGTACTAATGAAAAACTGTTTTTT
CDR3 protein: CASSHRERTNEKLFF
V gene: TRBV7-9
clone size: -
D gene: -
J gene: TRBJ1-4

CDR3 DNA: TGCGCCAGCAGCTTGGATTCGGGAGGGGCGCGCGAGCAGTACTTC
CDR3 protein: CASSLDSGGAREQYF
V gene: TRBV5-1
clone size: -
D gene: TRBD2
J gene: TRBJ2-7